This T cell receptor beta chain was retrieved from a study of T cells in Graves' hyperthyroidism and ophthalmopathy. The V gene's germline CDR1 is ENHRY and CDR2 SYGVKD. With 6 bases clipped from V and 5 bases from J, the junction kept 5 bases outside the gene matches. The CDR3 contains 14 residues. Graves' hyperthyroidism without ophthalmopathy progression within 18 months was termed stable. RNA transcripts gave rise to amplified TCR beta CDR3 regions. RT-PCR in the first round (using the HTBI primer set) targeted the TCR CDR3. TCRdb used MiXCR to reprocess the multiplex PCR reads, holding one entry per CDR3 protein. The sample has some 440,000 distinct CDR3 sequences, around 16% seen once.

The rearrangement uses TRBV10-3 and TRBJ2-5; 11 nucleotides line up with TRBD2. This TCR was recovered from a woman younger than 30 with Graves' hyperthyroidism. Sequencing used blood. The DNA for the CDR3 is TGTGCCATCAGCCTAGCGGGGGGCAGGGAGACCCAGTACTTC. Its protein product is CAISLAGGRETQYF.